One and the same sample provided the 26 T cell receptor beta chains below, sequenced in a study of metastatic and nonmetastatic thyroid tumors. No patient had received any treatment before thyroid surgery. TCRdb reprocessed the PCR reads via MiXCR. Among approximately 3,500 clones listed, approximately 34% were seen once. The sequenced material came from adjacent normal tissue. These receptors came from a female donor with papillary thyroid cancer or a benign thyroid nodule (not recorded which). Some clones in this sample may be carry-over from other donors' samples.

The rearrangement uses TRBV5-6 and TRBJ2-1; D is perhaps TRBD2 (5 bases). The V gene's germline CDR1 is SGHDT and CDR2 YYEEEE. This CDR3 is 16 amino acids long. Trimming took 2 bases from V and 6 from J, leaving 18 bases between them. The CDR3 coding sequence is TGTGCCAGCAGCTTCCCCCCCCGGACTGCAGCCAATGAGCAGTTCTTC. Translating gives CASSFPPRTAANEQFF. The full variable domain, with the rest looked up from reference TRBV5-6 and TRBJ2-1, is DAGVTQSPTHLIKTRGQQVTLRCSPKSGHDTVSWYQQALGQGPQFIFQYYEEEERQRGNFPDRFSGHQFPNYSSELNVNALLLGDSALYLCASSFPPRTAANEQFFGPGTRLTVL.

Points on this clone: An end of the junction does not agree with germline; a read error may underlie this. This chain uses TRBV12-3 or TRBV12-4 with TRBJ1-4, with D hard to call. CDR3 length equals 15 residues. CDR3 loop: CASRLATRSNEKLLF. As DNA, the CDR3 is TGTGCCAGCCGTTTGGCAACCAGGTCTAATGAAAAACTGCTTTTT.

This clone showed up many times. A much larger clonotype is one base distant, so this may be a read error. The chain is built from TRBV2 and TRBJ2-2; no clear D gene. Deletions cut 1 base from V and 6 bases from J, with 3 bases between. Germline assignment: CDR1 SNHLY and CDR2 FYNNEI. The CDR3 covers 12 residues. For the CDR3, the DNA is TGTGCCAGCAGTGAAGAAGCCGGGGAGCTGTTTTTT. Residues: CASSEEAGELFF. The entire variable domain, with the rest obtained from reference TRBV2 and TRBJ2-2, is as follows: EPEVTQTPSHQVTQMGQEVILRCVPISNHLYFYWYRQILGQKVEFLVSFYNNEISEKSEIFDDQFSVERPDGSNFTLKIRSTKLEDSAMYFCASSEEAGELFFGEGSRLTVL.

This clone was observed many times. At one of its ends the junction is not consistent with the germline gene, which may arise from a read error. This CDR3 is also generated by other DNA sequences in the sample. The CDR3 region is CSVVPSGAYNEQFF. CDR3 in DNA: TGCAGCGTTGTGCCTAGCGGGGCCTACAACGAGCAGTTCTTC. The J gene is TRBJ2-1, the V gene TRBV29-1; 9 bases match TRBD2. Germline CDR1 SQVTM, CDR2 ANQGSEA. This CDR3 region has 14 residues.

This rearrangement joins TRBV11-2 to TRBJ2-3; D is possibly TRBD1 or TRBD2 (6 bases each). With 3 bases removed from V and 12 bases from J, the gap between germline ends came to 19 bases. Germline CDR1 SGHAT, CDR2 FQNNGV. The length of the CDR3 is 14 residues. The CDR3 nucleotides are TGTGCCAGCAGCTTGGGGGGCGGGACCGACTGTCAGTATTTT. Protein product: CASSLGGGTDCQYF.

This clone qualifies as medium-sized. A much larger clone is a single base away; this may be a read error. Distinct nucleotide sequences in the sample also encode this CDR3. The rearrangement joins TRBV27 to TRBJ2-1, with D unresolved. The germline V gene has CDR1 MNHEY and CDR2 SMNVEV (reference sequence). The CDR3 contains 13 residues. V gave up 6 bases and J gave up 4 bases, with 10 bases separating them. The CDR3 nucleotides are TGTGCCAGCAGCTTAGACCCATACAATGAGCAGTTCTTC. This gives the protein CASSLDPYNEQFF.

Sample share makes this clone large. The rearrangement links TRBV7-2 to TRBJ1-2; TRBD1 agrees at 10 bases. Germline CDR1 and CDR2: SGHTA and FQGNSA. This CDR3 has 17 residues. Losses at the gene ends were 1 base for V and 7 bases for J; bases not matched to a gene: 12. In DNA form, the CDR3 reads TGTGCCAGCAGCTTAGGAAGACAGGGGGCGCAGGTAGCTGGCTACACCTTC. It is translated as CASSLGRQGAQVAGYTF. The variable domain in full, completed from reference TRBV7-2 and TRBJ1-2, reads GAGVSQSPSNKVTEKGKDVELRCDPISGHTALYWYRQSLGQGLEFLIYFQGNSAPDKSGLPSDRFSAERTGGSVSTLTIQRTQQEDSAVYLCASSLGRQGAQVAGYTFGSGTRLTVV.

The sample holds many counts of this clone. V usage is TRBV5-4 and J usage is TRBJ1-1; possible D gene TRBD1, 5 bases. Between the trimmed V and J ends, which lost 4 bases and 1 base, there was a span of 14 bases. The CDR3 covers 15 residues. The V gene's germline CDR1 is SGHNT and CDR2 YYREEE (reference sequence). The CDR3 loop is CASSPEPGTNTEAFF. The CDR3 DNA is TGTGCCAGCAGCCCGGAGCCAGGGACGAACACTGAAGCTTTCTTT. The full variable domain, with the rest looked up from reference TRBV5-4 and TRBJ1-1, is ETGVTQSPTHLIKTRGQQVTLRCSSQSGHNTVSWYQQALGQGPQFIFQYYREEENGRGNFPPRFSGLQFPNYSSELNVNALELDDSALYLCASSPEPGTNTEAFFGQGTRLTVV.

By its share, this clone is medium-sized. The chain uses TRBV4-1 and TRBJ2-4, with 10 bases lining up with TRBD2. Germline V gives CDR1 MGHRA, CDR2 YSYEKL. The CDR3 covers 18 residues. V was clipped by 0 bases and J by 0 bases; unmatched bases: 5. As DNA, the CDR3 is TGCGCCAGCAGCCAAGAGACTAGCGGGCGAGAAGCCAAAAACATTCAGTACTTC. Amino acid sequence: CASSQETSGREAKNIQYF.

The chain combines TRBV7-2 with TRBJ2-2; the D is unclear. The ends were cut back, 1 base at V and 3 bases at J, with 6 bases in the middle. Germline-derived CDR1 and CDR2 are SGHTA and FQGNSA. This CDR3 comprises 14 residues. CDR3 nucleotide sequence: TGTGCCAGCAGCTTAGATCCGTACACCGGGGAGCTGTTTTTT. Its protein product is CASSLDPYTGELFF.

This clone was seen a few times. The CDR3 DNA follows: TGTGCCACCAGTGCTAACCGGGACGGGTCCTACGAGCAGTACTTC. It specifies CATSANRDGSYEQYF. The V gene is TRBV15, the J gene TRBJ2-7; D tentatively fits TRBD1 or TRBD2 (5 bases each). This CDR3 spans 15 amino acids. Trimming took 6 bases from V and 1 from J, leaving 16 bases between them. Per the germline V gene, CDR1 is LNHNV and CDR2 is YYDKDF (reference sequence).

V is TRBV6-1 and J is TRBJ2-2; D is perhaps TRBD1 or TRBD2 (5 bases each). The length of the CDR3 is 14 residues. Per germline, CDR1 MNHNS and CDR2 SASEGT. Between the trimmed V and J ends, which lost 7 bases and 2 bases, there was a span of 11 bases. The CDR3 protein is CASNRDPNTGELFF. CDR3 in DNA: TGTGCCAGCAACCGGGACCCAAACACCGGGGAGCTGTTTTTT.

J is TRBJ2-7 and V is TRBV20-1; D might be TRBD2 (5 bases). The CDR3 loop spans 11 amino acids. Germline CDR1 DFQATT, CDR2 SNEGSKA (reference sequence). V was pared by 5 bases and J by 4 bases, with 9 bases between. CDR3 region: CSARSGYEQYF. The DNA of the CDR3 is TGCAGTGCTCGAAGCGGTTACGAGCAGTACTTC.

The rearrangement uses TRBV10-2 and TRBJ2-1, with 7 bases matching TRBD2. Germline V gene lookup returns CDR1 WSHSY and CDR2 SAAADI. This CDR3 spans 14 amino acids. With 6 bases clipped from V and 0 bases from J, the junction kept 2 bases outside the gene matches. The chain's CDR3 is CASSGRISYNEQFF. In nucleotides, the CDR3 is TGCGCCAGCAGCGGGAGGATCTCCTACAATGAGCAGTTCTTC.

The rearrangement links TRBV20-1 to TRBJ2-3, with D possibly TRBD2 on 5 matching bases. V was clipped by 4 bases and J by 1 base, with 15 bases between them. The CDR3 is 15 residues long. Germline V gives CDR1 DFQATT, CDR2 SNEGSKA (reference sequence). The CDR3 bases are TGCAGTGCTAAAGGTTGGCCTAGCCGCACAGATACGCAGTATTTT. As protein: CSAKGWPSRTDTQYF.

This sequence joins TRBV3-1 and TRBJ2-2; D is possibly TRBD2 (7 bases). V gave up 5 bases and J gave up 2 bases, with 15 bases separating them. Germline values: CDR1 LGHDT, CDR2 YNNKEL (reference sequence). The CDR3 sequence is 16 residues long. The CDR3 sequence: CASSSRWGGNTGELFF. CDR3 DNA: TGTGCCAGCAGCTCCCGATGGGGGGGCAACACCGGGGAGCTGTTTTTT.

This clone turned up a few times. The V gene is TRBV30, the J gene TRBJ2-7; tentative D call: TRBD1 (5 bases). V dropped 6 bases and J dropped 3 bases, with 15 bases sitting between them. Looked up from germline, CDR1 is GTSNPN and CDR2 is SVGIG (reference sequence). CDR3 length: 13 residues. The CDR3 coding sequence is TGTGCCTGTAAGGGGTTCAGGAGCTACGAGCAGTACTTC. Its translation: CACKGFRSYEQYF.

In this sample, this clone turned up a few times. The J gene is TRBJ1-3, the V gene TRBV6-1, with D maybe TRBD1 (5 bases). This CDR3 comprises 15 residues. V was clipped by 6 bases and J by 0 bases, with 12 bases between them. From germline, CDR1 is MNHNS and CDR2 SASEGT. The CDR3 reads CASSATGTSGNTIYF. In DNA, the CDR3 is TGTGCCAGCAGCGCTACCGGGACCTCTGGAAACACCATATATTTT.

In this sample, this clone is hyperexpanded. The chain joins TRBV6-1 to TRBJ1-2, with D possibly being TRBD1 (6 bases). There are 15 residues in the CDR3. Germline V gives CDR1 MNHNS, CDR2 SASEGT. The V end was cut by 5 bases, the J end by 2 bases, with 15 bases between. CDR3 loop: CASSPQQGRNYGYTF. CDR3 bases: TGTGCCAGCAGTCCCCAACAGGGAAGGAACTATGGCTACACCTTC.

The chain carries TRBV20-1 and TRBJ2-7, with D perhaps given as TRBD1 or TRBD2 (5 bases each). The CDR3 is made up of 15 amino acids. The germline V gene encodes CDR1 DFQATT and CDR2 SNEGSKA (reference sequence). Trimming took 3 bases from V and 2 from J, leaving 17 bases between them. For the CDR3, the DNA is TGCAGTGCTAGCGCCTACGGGACGGCGACCTACGAGCAGTACTTC. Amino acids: CSASAYGTATYEQYF.

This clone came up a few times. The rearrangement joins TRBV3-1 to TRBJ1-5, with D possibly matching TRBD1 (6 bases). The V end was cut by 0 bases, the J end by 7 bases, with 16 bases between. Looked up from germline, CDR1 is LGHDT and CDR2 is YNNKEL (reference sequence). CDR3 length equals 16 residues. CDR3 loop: CASSQDFGRGGQPQHF. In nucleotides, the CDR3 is TGTGCCAGCAGCCAAGATTTTGGCAGGGGAGGCCAGCCCCAGCATTTT.

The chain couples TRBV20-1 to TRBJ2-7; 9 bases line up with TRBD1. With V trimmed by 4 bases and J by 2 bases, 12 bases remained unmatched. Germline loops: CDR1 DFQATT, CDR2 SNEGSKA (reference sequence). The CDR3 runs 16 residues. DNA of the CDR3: TGCAGTGCTAAAAAACAGGGGGCGTGGGGTGCCTACGAGCAGTACTTC. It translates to CSAKKQGAWGAYEQYF.

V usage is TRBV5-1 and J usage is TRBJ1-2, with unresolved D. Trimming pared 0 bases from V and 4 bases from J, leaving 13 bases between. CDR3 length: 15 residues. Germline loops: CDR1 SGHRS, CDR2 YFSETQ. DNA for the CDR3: TGCGCCAGCAGCTTGGGCGGGAGTGGGAGCTATGGCTACACCTTC. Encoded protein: CASSLGGSGSYGYTF.

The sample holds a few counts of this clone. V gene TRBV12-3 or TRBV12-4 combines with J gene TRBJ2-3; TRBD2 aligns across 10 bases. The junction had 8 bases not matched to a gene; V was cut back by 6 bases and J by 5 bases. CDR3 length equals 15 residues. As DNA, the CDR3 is TGTGCCAGCAGCCGGCTAGCGGGAGTACGAGATACGCAGTATTTT. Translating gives CASSRLAGVRDTQYF.

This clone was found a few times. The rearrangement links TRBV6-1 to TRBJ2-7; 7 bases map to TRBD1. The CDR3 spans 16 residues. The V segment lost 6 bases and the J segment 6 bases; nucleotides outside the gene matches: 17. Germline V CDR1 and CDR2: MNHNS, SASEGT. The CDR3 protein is CASSPRPPGQKTEQYF. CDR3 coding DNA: TGTGCCAGCAGCCCCAGGCCCCCGGGACAGAAAACCGAGCAGTACTTC.

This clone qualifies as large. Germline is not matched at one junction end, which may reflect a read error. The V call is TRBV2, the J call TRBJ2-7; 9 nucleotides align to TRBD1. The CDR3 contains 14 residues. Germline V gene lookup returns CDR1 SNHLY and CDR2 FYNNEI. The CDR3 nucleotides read TGTGCCAGCAGCCCGGACAGGGGCTCCCACGAGCAGTACTTC. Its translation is CASSPDRGSHEQYF.